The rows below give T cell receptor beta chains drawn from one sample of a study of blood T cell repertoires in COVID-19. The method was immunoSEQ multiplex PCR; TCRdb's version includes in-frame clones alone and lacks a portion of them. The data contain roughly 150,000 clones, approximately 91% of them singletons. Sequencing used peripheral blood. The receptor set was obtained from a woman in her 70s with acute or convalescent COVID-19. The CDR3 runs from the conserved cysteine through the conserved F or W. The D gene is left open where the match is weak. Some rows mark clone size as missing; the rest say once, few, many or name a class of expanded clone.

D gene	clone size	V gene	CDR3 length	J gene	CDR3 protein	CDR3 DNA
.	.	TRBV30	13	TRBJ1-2	CAWSDLPGNGYTF	TGTGCCTGGAGTGACCTACCGGGGAATGGCTACACCTTC
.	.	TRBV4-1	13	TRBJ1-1	CASSRKANTEAFF	TGCGCCAGCAGCCGCAAAGCAAACACTGAAGCTTTCTTT
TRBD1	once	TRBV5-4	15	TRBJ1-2	CASSLGDRANYGYTF	TGTGCCAGCAGCTTGGGGGACAGGGCTAACTATGGCTACACCTTC
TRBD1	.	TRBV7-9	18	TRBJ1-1	CASSLGGGRGPLRTEAFF	TGTGCCAGCAGCTTAGGTGGTGGCAGGGGGCCCCTGAGGACTGAAGCTTTCTTT
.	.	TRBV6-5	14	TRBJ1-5	CASSFTGPNQPQHF	TGTGCCAGCAGTTTTACAGGGCCTAATCAGCCCCAGCATTTT
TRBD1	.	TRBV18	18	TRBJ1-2	CASSPVFGTASPNYGYTF	TGTGCCAGCTCACCAGTCTTCGGGACAGCCTCTCCTAACTATGGCTACACCTTC
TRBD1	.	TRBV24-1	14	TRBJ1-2	CATSDSNRGYGYTF	TGTGCCACCAGTGATTCAAACAGGGGCTATGGCTACACCTTC
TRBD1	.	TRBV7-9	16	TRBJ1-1	CASRSGGSHMNTEAFF	TGTGCCAGCAGGTCAGGGGGGTCCCACATGAACACTGAAGCTTTCTTT
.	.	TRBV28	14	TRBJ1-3	CASRLSNSGNTIYF	TGTGCCAGCAGACTGAGCAACTCTGGAAACACCATATATTTT
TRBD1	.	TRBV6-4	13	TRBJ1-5	CASSFQGDQPQHF	TGTGCCAGCAGCTTCCAGGGGGATCAGCCCCAGCATTTT
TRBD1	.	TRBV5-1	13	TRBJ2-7	CASDTGDGYEQYF	TGCGCCAGCGATACAGGGGATGGGTACGAGCAGTACTTC
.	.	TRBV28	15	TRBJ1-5	CASSLTGGINQPQHF	TGTGCCAGCAGTTTAACTGGGGGCATCAATCAGCCCCAGCATTTT
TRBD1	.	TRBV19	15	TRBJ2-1	CASSKTGTSYNEQFF	TGTGCCAGTAGTAAGACAGGGACCTCCTACAATGAGCAGTTCTTC
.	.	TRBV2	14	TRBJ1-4	CASLLPGTGEKLFF	TGTGCCAGCCTCCTCCCGGGTACGGGTGAAAAACTGTTTTTT